The rows below give T cell receptor beta chains drawn from one sample of a study of blood T cell repertoires in COVID-19. Clones were sequenced by immunoSEQ multiplex PCR, and TCRdb holds only the in-frame ones, with some missing. The sample includes 150,000 or so clones, about 81% seen only once; the top ten take approximately 11%. Input material: peripheral blood. The source is a man in his fifties or sixties with active or convalescent COVID-19. CDR3s include the opening cysteine and the closing phenylalanine or tryptophan. The order of the fields is clone size, J gene, V gene, D gene, CDR3 protein, CDR3 DNA. The D gene is left open where the match is weak. Clone size is given for some rows only: seen once, a few or many times, or a class if the clone is expanded.

>.|TRBJ1-6|TRBV6-6|.
CASSLSGKGSPLHF
TGTGCCAGCAGTTTATCAGGGAAGGGTTCACCCCTCCACTTT
>.|TRBJ1-2|TRBV3-1/TRBV3-2|.
CASSQVPEYGYTF
TGTGCCAGCAGCCAAGTTCCCGAGTATGGCTACACCTTC
>.|TRBJ2-7|TRBV6-5|TRBD1
CASNTGTAYEQYF
TGTGCCAGCAATACCGGGACAGCCTACGAGCAGTACTTC
>.|TRBJ1-3|TRBV6-5|TRBD1
CASSLGQGHSGNTIYF
TGTGCCAGCAGTTTGGGACAGGGCCACTCTGGAAACACCATATATTTT
>.|TRBJ1-5|TRBV2|.
CASSAGNQPQHF
TGTGCCAGCAGTGCAGGGAATCAGCCCCAGCATTTT
>.|TRBJ2-7|TRBV5-1|.
CASSLVASSYEQYF
TGCGCCAGCAGCTTGGTAGCCAGCTCCTACGAGCAGTACTTC
>.|TRBJ2-7|TRBV18|TRBD2
CASSPSGGYEQYF
TGTGCCAGCTCACCGAGCGGGGGATACGAGCAGTACTTC
>few|TRBJ2-5|TRBV4-2|TRBD1
CASSPLRQGATETQYF
TGTGCCAGCAGCCCTCTCCGACAGGGGGCGACGGAGACCCAGTACTTC
>.|TRBJ1-2|TRBV5-4|.
CASSFDGIGYTF
TGTGCCAGCAGCTTCGACGGGATTGGCTACACCTTC
>.|TRBJ2-1|TRBV11-1|TRBD2
CASSLGGSKFF
TGTGCCAGCAGCTTGGGCGGGAGTAAGTTCTTC
>.|TRBJ1-2|TRBV24-1|.
CATSDPGTLYGYTF
TGTGCCACCAGTGATCCCGGGACACTGTATGGCTACACCTTC
>.|TRBJ2-5|TRBV7-9|.
CASSFGERETQYF
TGTGCCAGCAGCTTCGGGGAGCGGGAGACCCAGTACTTC
>.|TRBJ1-2|TRBV7-2|.
CASSSAAQGYGYTF
TGTGCCAGCAGCTCCGCAGCACAGGGCTATGGCTACACCTTC
>.|TRBJ2-1|TRBV9|TRBD1
CASSGLHDRVTFF
TGTGCCAGCAGCGGGCTCCATGACAGGGTCACGTTCTTC
>.|TRBJ2-2|TRBV7-2|.
CASSLVRHPGSGELFF
TGTGCCAGCAGCTTAGTTCGACACCCGGGATCCGGGGAGCTGTTTTTT
>.|TRBJ2-1|TRBV3-1/TRBV3-2|.
CASSQGSARGEQFF
TGTGCCAGCAGCCAAGGATCCGCCCGGGGTGAGCAGTTCTTC
>.|TRBJ1-1|TRBV7-8|.
CASSPRGREGNTEAFF
TGTGCCAGCAGCCCACGCGGGCGGGAGGGGAACACTGAAGCTTTCTTT
>.|TRBJ2-7|TRBV5-1|TRBD2
CASSFQLAGGTYEQYF
TGCGCCAGCAGCTTTCAACTAGCGGGAGGGACGTACGAGCAGTACTTC
>.|TRBJ2-6|TRBV10-1|.
CASASSSGANVLTF
TGCGCCAGCGCCTCGAGCTCTGGGGCCAACGTCCTGACTTTC
>.|TRBJ2-1|TRBV5-4|TRBD2
CASSRAAGVGDEQFF
TGTGCCAGCAGCCGGGCAGCGGGAGTTGGGGATGAGCAGTTCTTC
>.|TRBJ2-3|TRBV6-5|.
CASSRGGSTDTQYF
TGTGCCAGCAGCCGAGGGGGAAGCACAGATACGCAGTATTTT
>.|TRBJ1-2|TRBV6-5|TRBD1
CASSYEAGGSGYTF
TGTGCCAGCAGTTACGAGGCAGGGGGCAGTGGCTACACCTTC
>.|TRBJ1-1|TRBV10-3|.
CAISETGITEAFF
TGTGCCATCAGTGAGACAGGGATCACTGAAGCTTTCTTT
>once|TRBJ1-4|TRBV4-2|TRBD1
CASSHGQDNEKLFF
TGTGCCAGCAGCCATGGACAGGATAATGAAAAACTGTTTTTT
>.|TRBJ1-2|TRBV11-2|.
CASSSLRGPIYGYTF
TGTGCCAGCAGCTCCCTGCGCGGCCCCATCTATGGCTACACCTTC
>.|TRBJ1-3|TRBV14|.
CASSLLAGGGNTIYF
TGTGCCAGCAGCCTTTTAGCGGGGGGTGGAAACACCATATATTTT
>.|TRBJ2-5|TRBV4-1|.
CASTPGSGAQETQYF
TGCGCCAGCACCCCGGGCAGTGGGGCCCAAGAGACCCAGTACTTC
>few|TRBJ1-1|TRBV6-4|.
CASRARAGTEAFF
TGTGCCAGCAGAGCCAGGGCAGGGACTGAAGCTTTCTTT
>once|TRBJ1-1|TRBV9|TRBD1
CASSVDERGRGAFF
TGTGCCAGCAGCGTAGATGAACGCGGCAGGGGGGCTTTCTTT
>.|TRBJ2-1|TRBV11-2|TRBD2
CASSLRLAGVYNEQFF
TGTGCCAGCAGCCTTCGACTAGCGGGAGTGTACAATGAGCAGTTCTTC
>.|TRBJ2-5|TRBV10-3|TRBD2
CAISPAGGQGTQYF
TGTGCCATCAGTCCCGCGGGGGGGCAGGGGACCCAGTACTTC
>.|TRBJ2-3|TRBV7-2|TRBD2
CASSLVAGLAGADTQYF
TGTGCCAGCAGCTTAGTAGCGGGACTAGCGGGAGCAGATACGCAGTATTTT
>once|TRBJ1-5|TRBV2|.
CASSDPRSGEGGNQPQHF
TGTGCCAGCAGTGACCCCCGTTCGGGGGAAGGCGGCAATCAGCCCCAGCATTTT
>.|TRBJ1-2|TRBV11-2|TRBD1
CASSLDRAQSSWGYTF
TGTGCCAGCAGCCTGGACAGGGCACAGTCGTCTTGGGGCTACACCTTC
>few|TRBJ2-3|TRBV7-9|TRBD1
CASSLRGGYTDTQYF
TGTGCCAGCAGCTTACGAGGGGGCTACACAGATACGCAGTATTTT
>.|TRBJ2-7|TRBV28|TRBD2
CASWAGGRVQYEQYF
TGTGCCAGCTGGGCCGGCGGGAGGGTTCAGTACGAGCAGTACTTC
>.|TRBJ2-2|TRBV11-3|TRBD1
CASSLGQGALTGELFF
TGTGCCAGCAGCTTAGGACAGGGGGCGCTCACCGGGGAGCTGTTTTTT
>.|TRBJ1-6|TRBV5-5|.
CASSPGGEYPLHF
TGTGCCAGCAGCCCGGGGGGGGAATATCCCCTCCACTTT
>once|TRBJ2-1|TRBV10-3|.
CAIRGQDNSYNEQFF
TGTGCCATCAGGGGTCAGGACAACTCCTACAATGAGCAGTTCTTC
>.|TRBJ1-1|TRBV5-1|TRBD1
CASSGNRGTEAFF
TGCGCCAGCAGCGGGAACAGGGGAACTGAAGCTTTCTTT
>.|TRBJ2-1|TRBV13|TRBD2
CASSLAASGPPKNNEQFF
TGTGCCAGCAGCTTAGCGGCTAGCGGTCCGCCTAAAAACAATGAGCAGTTCTTC
>.|TRBJ2-7|TRBV6-5|.
CASRHSSYEQYF
TGTGCCAGCCGACATAGCTCCTACGAGCAGTACTTC
>.|TRBJ1-5|TRBV19|.
CASSMAPRGFNQPQHF
TGTGCCAGTAGTATGGCCCCGCGAGGGTTTAACCAGCCCCAGCATTTT
>.|TRBJ2-3|TRBV19|TRBD2
CASSIDSTSSTDTQYF
TGTGCCAGTAGTATAGACTCGACTAGCTCCACAGATACGCAGTATTTT
>.|TRBJ2-3|TRBV5-1|.
CASSSRSETDTQYF
TGCGCCAGCAGCTCGCGGTCGGAAACCGATACGCAGTATTTT
>.|TRBJ2-3|TRBV5-1|TRBD2
CASSLEAAGGRSQYF
TGCGCCAGCAGCTTGGAGGCAGCGGGGGGCCGATCGCAGTATTTT
>.|TRBJ2-4|TRBV7-2|.
CASSPDMYQAKNIQYF
TGTGCCAGCAGCCCTGACATGTACCAAGCCAAAAACATTCAGTACTTC
>.|TRBJ1-1|TRBV7-9|TRBD1
CASSVGTEFEAFF
TGTGCCAGCAGCGTTGGGACAGAGTTTGAAGCTTTCTTT
>.|TRBJ1-1|TRBV25-1|TRBD1
CASREAGTGGGHTEAFF
TGTGCCAGCAGGGAAGCCGGGACAGGGGGCGGGCATACTGAAGCTTTCTTT
>.|TRBJ2-5|TRBV19|.
CASTGGSGEGTQYF
TGTGCCAGTACCGGAGGTTCGGGGGAAGGGACCCAGTACTTC
>.|TRBJ1-6|TRBV4-1|TRBD1
CASSNRDRVHF
TGCGCCAGCAGCAACCGGGACAGAGTCCACTTT